A single sample gave rise to the 31 T cell receptor beta chains below, sequenced in a study of blood T cell repertoires in COVID-19. TCRdb's table, derived via immunoSEQ multiplex PCR, lists solely in-frame clones and lacks some. The data hold 150,000 to 200,000 clones, with about 90% observed a single time. The specimen sequenced was peripheral blood. The receptor source for this set is a woman in her sixties or seventies with COVID-19, enrolled during active disease.

This clone was seen more than once but under ten times. This rearrangement joins TRBV7-2 to TRBJ2-1; 8 nucleotides line up with TRBD1. J gave up 0 bases and V 6 bases, and 4 bases lay outside the gene matches. The CDR3 is 15 amino acids. Germline V gene data show CDR1 as SGHTA and CDR2 as FQGNSA. DNA for the CDR3: TGTGCCAGCAGTTACGACAGGGGCTCCTACAATGAGCAGTTCTTC. It codes for CASSYDRGSYNEQFF.

The chain recombines TRBV7-3 with TRBJ2-7, with 7 nucleotides matching TRBD1. Germline trimming cut 5 bases from V and 5 bases from J; bases unmatched to any gene: 12. The CDR3 totals 15 residues. Germline CDR1 SGHTA, CDR2 FQGTGA. For the CDR3, the DNA is TGTGCCAGCAGCCTCCTGACAGGGCCCACTAACGAGCAGTACTTC. This encodes CASSLLTGPTNEQYF.

V usage is TRBV28 and J usage is TRBJ1-2; 8 bases agree with TRBD1. Germline CDR1 reads MDHEN; CDR2 reads SYDVKM. The junction had 7 bases not matched to a gene; V was cut back by 6 bases and J by 4 bases. CDR3 length equals 14 residues. The CDR3 DNA follows: TGTGCCAGCAGGTCAGGGGGCCTGGCCTATGGCTACACCTTC. Translation: CASRSGGLAYGYTF.

As for this clone: One end of the junction varies from germline; a read error may be responsible. The sample contains more than one DNA sequence encoding this CDR3. The V and J genes are TRBV13 and TRBJ2-1; TRBD2 matches 10 bases. The CDR3 sequence is 16 residues long. Germline CDR1 reads PRHDT; CDR2 reads FYEKMQ (reference sequence). The CDR3 region has the DNA TGTGCCAGCAGCTTAGCTAGCGGGAGCTCCTATAATGAGCAGTTCTTC. It yields the protein CASSLASGSSYNEQFF.

This rearrangement joins TRBV7-9 to TRBJ1-2; the D gene is possibly TRBD1 (6 bases). The CDR3 is 15 residues long. CDR1 and CDR2 (germline): SEHNR, FQNEAQ (reference sequence). V was clipped by 2 bases and J by 8 bases, with 18 bases between them. CDR3 region: CASSLWPGELSGYTF. The CDR3 DNA sequence: TGTGCCAGCAGCTTATGGCCAGGGGAATTATCCGGCTACACCTTC.

The gene calls are TRBV4-1 and TRBJ2-1; TRBD1 aligns across 8 bases. CDR1 is MGHRA, CDR2 YSYEKL, per germline. This CDR3 has 14 amino acids. V lost 4 bases and J lost 3; bases outside the gene matches: 2. The CDR3 nucleotides read TGCGCCAGCAGCCCGGGACAGGTCTACAATGAGCAGTTCTTC. Protein product: CASSPGQVYNEQFF.

V usage is TRBV6-2 or TRBV6-3 and J usage is TRBJ1-2; 7 bases line up with TRBD1. V was clipped by 0 bases and J by 4 bases; unmatched bases: 8. CDR1 is MNHEY, CDR2 SVGEGT, per germline. The length of the CDR3 is 16 residues. The CDR3 DNA follows: TGTGCCAGCAGTTACTCGAATACAGGGGATACCTATGGCTACACCTTC. Translated, it gives CASSYSNTGDTYGYTF.

This clone was recorded once. This chain uses TRBV19 with TRBJ1-1, with D possibly being TRBD1 (5 bases). In germline, CDR1 is LNHDA, CDR2 SQIVND (reference sequence). The CDR3 totals 15 residues. Trimming stripped 6 bases from V and 1 base from J, with 15 bases between. The CDR3 region is CASRTGHAANTEAFF. The DNA for the CDR3 is TGTGCCAGTAGGACCGGACATGCCGCGAACACTGAAGCTTTCTTT. The variable domain in full, with the rest retrieved from reference TRBV19 and TRBJ1-1, is DGGITQSPKYLFRKEGQNVTLSCEQNLNHDAMYWYRQDPGQGLRLIYYSQIVNDFQKGDIAEGYSVSREKKESFPLTVTSAQKNPTAFYLCASRTGHAANTEAFFGQGTRLTVV.

The J gene is TRBJ1-2, the V gene TRBV19, with 7 bases lining up with TRBD1. Germline CDR1 is LNHDA and CDR2 is SQIVND (reference sequence). The CDR3 loop spans 14 amino acids. V trimming: 5 bases; J trimming: 3 bases; junction bases outside the gene matches: 6. CDR3 sequence: CASSFQTGDYGYTF. The DNA for the CDR3 is TGTGCCAGTAGTTTCCAAACAGGGGACTATGGCTACACCTTC.

The genes are TRBV6-5 and TRBJ1-2; D is perhaps TRBD1 (6 bases). The CDR3 loop spans 15 amino acids. In germline, CDR1 is MNHEY, CDR2 SVGAGI. The V end was cut by 0 bases, the J end by 3 bases, with 11 bases between. In DNA form, the CDR3 reads TGTGCCAGCAGTTACTCGCGGGGGCGCGACTATGGCTACACCTTC. This encodes CASSYSRGRDYGYTF.

The V call is TRBV6-2 or TRBV6-3, the J call TRBJ2-1, with 10 bases fitting TRBD2. The V gene end was trimmed by 0 bases and the J gene end by 11 bases; junction bases not matched to a gene: 19. The CDR3 sequence is 19 residues long. Germline CDR1 reads MNHEY; CDR2 reads SVGEGT. The DNA of the CDR3 is TGTGCCAGCAGTTACTCGAGGTCCAGGTTGGCTAGCGGGAGCCATAAGCAGTTCTTC. It is translated as CASSYSRSRLASGSHKQFF.

The chain couples TRBV6-2 or TRBV6-3 to TRBJ2-3; maybe TRBD2 (5 bases). The CDR3 totals 14 residues. V lost 2 bases and J 7 bases, leaving 13 bases between the germline ends. The germline V gene encodes CDR1 MNHEY and CDR2 SVGEGT. The DNA for the CDR3 is TGTGCCAGCAGTTACGGTAGCGAACGATATACGCAGTATTTT. This sequence encodes CASSYGSERYTQYF.

The chain combines TRBV30 with TRBJ1-5, with no clear D. This CDR3 has 16 amino acids. The germline V gene encodes CDR1 GTSNPN and CDR2 SVGIG (reference sequence). Trimming stripped 0 bases from V and 0 bases from J, with 12 bases between. The DNA for the CDR3 is TGTGCCTGGAGTGTACGGGGAGGATCTAGCAATCAGCCCCAGCATTTT. It is translated as CAWSVRGGSSNQPQHF. The full variable domain, with the rest looked up from reference TRBV30 and TRBJ1-5, is SQTIHQWPATLVQPVGSPLSLECTVEGTSNPNLYWYRQAAGRGLQLLFYSVGIGQISSEVPQNLSASRPQDRQFILSSKKLLLSDSGFYLCAWSVRGGSSNQPQHFGDGTRLSIL.

This clone was detected once. This chain links TRBV15 with TRBJ1-2; 7 bases align to TRBD1. The CDR3 length is 16 residues. The V and J ends lost 5 bases and 6 bases, in that order; junction bases with no gene match: 15. Germline loops: CDR1 LNHNV, CDR2 YYDKDF (reference sequence). CDR3 coding DNA: TGTGCCACCAGCTCACGCCATTCAGGGGACAGAAATGGCTACACCTTC. Translated, it gives CATSSRHSGDRNGYTF.

In regard to this clone: Other DNA sequences in this sample translate to the same CDR3. V is TRBV6-5 and J is TRBJ1-5, with TRBD1 as a possible D gene (5 bases). CDR1 and CDR2 from the germline V gene are MNHEY and SVGAGI. V lost 6 bases, J lost 3 bases, and 12 bases lay in between. The CDR3 extends over 14 amino acids. In nucleotides, the CDR3 is TGTGCCAGCAGCCGCGACAGAGTCAATCAGCCCCAGCATTTT. Amino acid sequence: CASSRDRVNQPQHF.

J is TRBJ2-1 and V is TRBV11-2; 15 bases map to TRBD2. Trimming took 4 bases from V and 10 from J; bases not matched to a gene: 8. Germline V gives CDR1 SGHAT, CDR2 FQNNGV. This CDR3 is 16 amino acids long. The CDR3 sequence: CASSYQPGLAGGEQFF. The CDR3 region has the DNA TGTGCCAGCAGCTACCAACCCGGACTAGCGGGGGGGGAGCAGTTCTTC.

The chain carries TRBV6-2 or TRBV6-3 and TRBJ2-7; 7 bases match TRBD2. V lost 5 bases to trimming and J lost 3 bases; unmatched junction nucleotides: 4. The CDR3 spans 13 residues. Germline CDR1 MNHEY, CDR2 SVGEGT. The CDR3 DNA sequence: TGTGCCAGCAGTGCCCGGGGGGTCTACGAGCAGTACTTC. Protein sequence: CASSARGVYEQYF.

The V and J genes are TRBV19 and TRBJ2-1; 7 nucleotides match TRBD2. Germline loops: CDR1 LNHDA, CDR2 SQIVND (reference sequence). V dropped 6 bases and J dropped 7; count of bases not matched to a gene: 12. The CDR3 runs 15 residues. The CDR3 reads CASSLVSGHDNEQFF. CDR3 sequence (DNA): TGTGCCAGTAGCCTTGTTAGCGGGCATGATAATGAGCAGTTCTTC.

The chain combines TRBV6-6 with TRBJ1-5; TRBD1 is a possible D gene (6 bases). The V end was cut by 7 bases, the J end by 5 bases, with 18 bases between. From germline, CDR1 is MNHNY and CDR2 SVGAGI (reference sequence). CDR3 length: 15 residues. This CDR3 is CASTLGAGNDQPQHF. The CDR3 DNA follows: TGTGCCAGCACCTTGGGGGCAGGGAACGATCAGCCCCAGCATTTT.

This chain links TRBV18 with TRBJ1-4; TRBD1 is a possible D gene (6 bases). The V end lost 4 bases, the J end lost 6 bases, and 12 bases lay between the germline ends. The CDR3 contains 14 residues. Germline CDR1 KGHSH, CDR2 LQKENI. Written as DNA, the CDR3 is TGTGCCAGCTCACTACGGACAGCCTATGAAAAACTGTTTTTT. It is translated as CASSLRTAYEKLFF.

The chain links TRBV10-1 to TRBJ2-3; the D gene is possibly TRBD2 (6 bases). From germline, CDR1 is WNHNN and CDR2 SYGVQD (reference sequence). V was clipped by 8 bases and J by 1 base, with 10 bases between them. This CDR3 spans 13 amino acids. This CDR3 reads CASRDSGTDTQYF. CDR3 in DNA: TGCGCCAGCCGGGACTCGGGCACAGATACGCAGTATTTT.

The chain joins TRBV6-5 to TRBJ1-2, with 7 bases matching TRBD1. The CDR3 covers 14 residues. Per germline, CDR1 MNHEY and CDR2 SVGAGI. After removal of 6 bases from V and 13 bases from J, the junction contained 17 bases not matched to a gene. The CDR3 sequence is CASSERSDRAGLTF. The CDR3 nucleotides are TGTGCCAGCAGCGAGAGAAGTGACAGGGCAGGTCTCACCTTC.

The chain couples TRBV27 to TRBJ2-7, with 8 nucleotides matching TRBD1. This CDR3 has 15 amino acids. V was pared by 6 bases and J by 5 bases, with 12 bases of the junction left unmatched. Germline lookup yields CDR1 MNHEY and CDR2 SMNVEV (reference sequence). CDR3 bases: TGTGCCAGCAGACCATCCGCAGGGGGCATCAACGAGCAGTACTTC. Protein product: CASRPSAGGINEQYF.

This clone was seen a single time. This chain uses TRBV5-1 with TRBJ2-7; 14 nucleotides match TRBD2. CDR1 and CDR2 (germline): SGHRS, YFSETQ. This CDR3 comprises 14 residues. J gave up 4 bases and V 5 bases, and 2 bases lay outside the gene matches. The chain's CDR3 is CASRRTSGRYEQYF. In DNA form, the CDR3 reads TGCGCCAGCAGACGGACTAGCGGGAGGTACGAGCAGTACTTC.

This chain links TRBV7-9 with TRBJ2-2; D ambiguous. CDR3 length: 13 amino acids. Deletions cut 3 bases from V and 6 bases from J, with 8 bases between. CDR1 is SEHNR and CDR2 is FQNEAQ in the germline V gene (reference sequence). The CDR3 here is CASSFIEAGELFF. Here the CDR3 DNA reads TGTGCCAGCAGCTTCATAGAAGCCGGGGAGCTGTTTTTT.

The chain is built from TRBV4-3 and TRBJ2-7, with D maybe TRBD2 (6 bases). The germline V and J ends were trimmed by 2 bases and 2 bases, with 13 bases remaining between them. The CDR3 spans 15 residues. CDR1 LGHNA and CDR2 YSLEER come from the germline V gene. The CDR3 DNA is TGCGCCAGCAGCCAACTTCTAGCGAGTACCTACGAGCAGTACTTC. It yields the protein CASSQLLASTYEQYF.

The chain links TRBV27 to TRBJ1-2; 8 bases are shared with TRBD1. Germline lookup yields CDR1 MNHEY and CDR2 SMNVEV (reference sequence). The trim removed 8 bases at V and 7 bases at J, leaving 12 bases unmatched. CDR3 length equals 14 residues. The CDR3 nucleotides read TGTGCCAGCGGGGAGTGGGCAGGGGGCAGTGGCTACACCTTC. Encoded protein: CASGEWAGGSGYTF.

Details on this clone: This same CDR3 is encoded by further DNA sequences in the sample. The V gene is TRBV24-1, the J gene TRBJ2-7, with 11 bases identical to TRBD1. Germline V gene sequence: CDR1 KGHDR, CDR2 SFDVKD. The length of the CDR3 is 15 residues. With 4 bases clipped from V and 3 bases from J, the junction kept 4 bases outside the gene matches. CDR3 loop: CATSDPGTGGYEQYF. The CDR3 DNA follows: TGTGCCACCAGTGACCCTGGGACAGGGGGCTACGAGCAGTACTTC.

The genes are TRBV5-1 and TRBJ2-1; D may be TRBD2 (6 bases). Germline V gives CDR1 SGHRS, CDR2 YFSETQ. Trimming took 3 bases from V and 2 from J, leaving 15 bases between them. The length of the CDR3 is 16 residues. DNA of the CDR3: TGCGCCAGCAGCTCGCGGGACTCCTGGACCTACAATGAGCAGTTCTTC. Translated, it gives CASSSRDSWTYNEQFF. Full variable domain (rest looked up from reference TRBV5-1 and TRBJ2-1): KAGVTQTPRYLIKTRGQQVTLSCSPISGHRSVSWYQQTPGQGLQFLFEYFSETQRNKGNFPGRFSGRQFSNSRSEMNVSTLELGDSALYLCASSSRDSWTYNEQFFGPGTRLTVL.

This chain links TRBV29-1 with TRBJ1-3; D is ambiguous. CDR3 size: 13 residues. Per the germline V gene, CDR1 is SQVTM and CDR2 is ANQGSEA. Trimming took 7 bases from V and 0 from J, leaving 10 bases between them. The CDR3 protein is CSGALSSGNTIYF. CDR3 DNA sequence: TGCAGCGGCGCCCTAAGCTCTGGAAACACCATATATTTT. The full variable domain, completed using reference TRBV29-1 and TRBJ1-3, is SAVISQKPSRDICQRGTSLTIQCQVDSQVTMMFWYRQQPGQSLTLIATANQGSEATYESGFVIDKFPISRPNLTFSTLTVSNMSPEDSSIYLCSGALSSGNTIYFGEGSWLTVV.

The genes are TRBV13 and TRBJ2-7; 7 bases fit TRBD1. With 4 bases clipped from V and 4 bases from J, the junction kept 1 base outside the gene matches. This CDR3 region has 12 residues. Germline V lookup: CDR1 PRHDT, CDR2 FYEKMQ (reference sequence). The CDR3 region has the DNA TGTGCCAGCAGCTCGACAGGGTACGAGCAGTACTTC. As protein: CASSSTGYEQYF.